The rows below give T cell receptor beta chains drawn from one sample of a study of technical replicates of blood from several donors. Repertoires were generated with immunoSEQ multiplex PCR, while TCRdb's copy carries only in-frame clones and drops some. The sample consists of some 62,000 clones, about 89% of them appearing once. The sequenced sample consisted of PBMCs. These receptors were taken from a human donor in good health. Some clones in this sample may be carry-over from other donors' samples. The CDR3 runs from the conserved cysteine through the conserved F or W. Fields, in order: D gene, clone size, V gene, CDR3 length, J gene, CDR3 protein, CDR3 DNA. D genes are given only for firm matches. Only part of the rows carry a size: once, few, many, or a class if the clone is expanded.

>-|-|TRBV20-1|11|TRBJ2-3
CSAREAHTQYF
TGCAGTGCTAGGGAGGCTCATACGCAGTATTTT
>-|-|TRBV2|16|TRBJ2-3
CASSEFGSLATDTQYF
TGTGCCAGCAGTGAATTCGGCTCTCTAGCCACAGATACGCAGTATTTT
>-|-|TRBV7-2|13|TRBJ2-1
CASSLGLNNEQFF
TGTGCCAGCAGCCTGGGACTTAACAATGAGCAGTTCTTC
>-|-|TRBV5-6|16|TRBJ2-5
CASSFVYRSYQETQYF
TGTGCCAGCAGCTTCGTATACAGGTCGTACCAAGAGACCCAGTACTTC
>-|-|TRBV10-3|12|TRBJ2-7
CAISSGVYEQYF
TGTGCCATCAGTTCAGGGGTGTACGAGCAGTACTTC
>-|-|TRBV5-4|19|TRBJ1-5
CASSFGGGGAAGSNQPQHF
TGTGCCAGCAGCTTTGGCGGGGGAGGGGCGGCTGGTAGCAATCAGCCCCAGCATTTT
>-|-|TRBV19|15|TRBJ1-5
CASSRQVLSNQPQHF
TGTGCCAGTAGTAGACAGGTCTTGAGCAATCAGCCCCAGCATTTT
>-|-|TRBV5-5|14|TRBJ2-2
CASSFSSSAGELFF
TGTGCCAGCAGCTTTTCTAGCAGCGCCGGGGAGCTGTTTTTT
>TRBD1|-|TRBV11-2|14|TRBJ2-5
CASSLPGQQETQYF
TGTGCCAGCAGCTTACCGGGACAGCAAGAGACCCAGTACTTC
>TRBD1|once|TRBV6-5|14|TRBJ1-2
CASSYGTGGYGYTF
TGTGCCAGCAGTTACGGGACAGGGGGCTATGGCTACACCTTC
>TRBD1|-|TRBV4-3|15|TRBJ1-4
CASSQSGTGREKLFF
TGCGCCAGCAGCCAATCCGGGACAGGGCGCGAAAAACTGTTTTTT
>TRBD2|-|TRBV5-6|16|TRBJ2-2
CASSSLAGADTGELFF
TGTGCCAGCAGCTCCCTAGCGGGAGCGGACACCGGGGAGCTGTTTTTT
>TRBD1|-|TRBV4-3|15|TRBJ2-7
CASSQDRDRAYEQYF
TGCGCCAGCAGCCAAGACCGGGACAGAGCCTACGAGCAGTACTTC
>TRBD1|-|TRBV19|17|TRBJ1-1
CASSITGTGGLNTEAFF
TGTGCCAGTAGTATCACCGGGACAGGGGGTTTGAACACTGAAGCTTTCTTT
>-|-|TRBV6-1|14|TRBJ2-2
CASSGRGNTGELFF
TGTGCCAGCAGTGGAAGGGGGAACACCGGGGAGCTGTTTTTT
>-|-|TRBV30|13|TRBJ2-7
CAWSIGESYEQYF
TGTGCCTGGAGCATCGGGGAGAGCTACGAGCAGTACTTC
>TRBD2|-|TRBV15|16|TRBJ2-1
CATSSHGRANGGEQFF
TGTGCCACCAGCAGCCACGGGAGGGCCAATGGCGGTGAGCAGTTCTTC
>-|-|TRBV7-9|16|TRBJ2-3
CASSLARLVSPDTQYF
TGTGCCAGCAGCTTAGCGCGACTAGTTAGCCCAGATACGCAGTATTTT
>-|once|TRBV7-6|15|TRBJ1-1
CASSLAAAPNTEAFF
TGTGCCAGCAGCTTAGCCGCGGCCCCGAACACTGAAGCTTTCTTT
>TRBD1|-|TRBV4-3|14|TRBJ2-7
CASSPRQGPYEQYF
TGCGCCAGCAGCCCCCGACAGGGGCCGTACGAGCAGTACTTC
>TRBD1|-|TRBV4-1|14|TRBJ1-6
CASTGGRENSPLHF
TGCGCCAGCACAGGGGGACGGGAAAATTCACCCCTCCACTTT
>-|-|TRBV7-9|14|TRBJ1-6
CASSFNEVWAPLHF
TGTGCCAGCAGCTTTAATGAGGTTTGGGCACCCCTCCACTTT
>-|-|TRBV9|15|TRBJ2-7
CASSVAGYNSYEQYF
TGTGCCAGCAGCGTAGCGGGTTACAACTCCTACGAGCAGTACTTC
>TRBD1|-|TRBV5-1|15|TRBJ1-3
CASSATGDSGNTIYF
TGCGCCAGCAGCGCTACAGGGGACTCTGGAAACACCATATATTTT
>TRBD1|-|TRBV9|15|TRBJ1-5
CASSVGDSLGQPQHF
TGTGCCAGCAGCGTAGGGGACAGTCTTGGTCAGCCCCAGCATTTT
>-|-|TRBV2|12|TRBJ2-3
CASRLFTDTQYF
TGTGCCAGCAGACTTTTCACAGATACGCAGTATTTT
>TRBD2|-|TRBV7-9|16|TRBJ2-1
CASSPRTGRGGNEQFF
TGTGCCAGCAGCCCACGGACGGGGCGGGGGGGCAATGAGCAGTTCTTC
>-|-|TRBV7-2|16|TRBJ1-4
CASSSAVQGFRGKLFF
TGTGCCAGCAGCTCCGCCGTACAAGGGTTTCGGGGAAAACTGTTTTTT
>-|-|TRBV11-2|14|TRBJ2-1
CASSSPTANNEQFF
TGTGCCAGCAGCTCCCCGACAGCTAACAATGAGCAGTTCTTC
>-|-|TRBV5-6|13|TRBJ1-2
CASSADRGRGYTF
TGTGCCAGCAGCGCCGACCGGGGTCGGGGCTACACCTTC
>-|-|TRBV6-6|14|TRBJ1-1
CASSRGVMNTEAFF
TGTGCCAGCAGCCGGGGGGTGATGAACACTGAAGCTTTCTTT
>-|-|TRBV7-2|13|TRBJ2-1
CASSIQGYNEQFF
TGTGCCAGCAGCATCCAGGGGTACAATGAGCAGTTCTTC
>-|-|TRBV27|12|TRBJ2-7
CASGPGRGLGYF
TGTGCCAGCGGCCCCGGGCGGGGGCTCGGGTACTTC
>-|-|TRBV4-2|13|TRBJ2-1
CASSQGQYNEQFF
TGTGCCAGCAGCCAGGGACAATACAATGAGCAGTTCTTC
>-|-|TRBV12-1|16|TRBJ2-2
CASSLDWVGNTGELFF
TGTGCCAGCAGCTTGGACTGGGTGGGGAACACCGGGGAGCTGTTTTTT
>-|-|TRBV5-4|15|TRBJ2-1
CASSSSRGVYNEQFF
TGTGCCAGCAGCTCTAGCAGGGGTGTGTACAATGAGCAGTTCTTC
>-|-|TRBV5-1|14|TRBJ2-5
CASSTGGAKETQYF
TGCGCCAGCAGCACTGGGGGGGCGAAGGAGACCCAGTACTTC
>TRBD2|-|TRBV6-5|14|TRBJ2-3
CASKIAGETDTQYF
TGTGCCAGCAAAATAGCGGGAGAGACAGATACGCAGTATTTT
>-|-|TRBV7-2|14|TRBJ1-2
CASSLLAGLYGYTF
TGTGCCAGCAGCTTACTCGCAGGGTTGTATGGCTACACCTTC